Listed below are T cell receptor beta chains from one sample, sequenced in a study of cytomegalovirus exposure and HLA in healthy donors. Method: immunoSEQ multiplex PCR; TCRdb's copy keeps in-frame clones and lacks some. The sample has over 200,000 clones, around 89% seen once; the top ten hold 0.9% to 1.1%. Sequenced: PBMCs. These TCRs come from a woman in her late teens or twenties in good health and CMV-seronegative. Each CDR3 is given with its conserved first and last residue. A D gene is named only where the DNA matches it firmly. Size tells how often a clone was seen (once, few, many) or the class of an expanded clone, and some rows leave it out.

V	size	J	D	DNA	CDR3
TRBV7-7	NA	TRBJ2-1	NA	TGTGCCAGCAGCTTAGGGCCAGGGGCCGGTGGTAACAATGAGCAGTTCTTC	CASSLGPGAGGNNEQFF
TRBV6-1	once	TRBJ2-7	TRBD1	TGTGCCAGCAGTGAGACAGGGGGCCACAGTTACTCCTACGAGCAGTACTTC	CASSETGGHSYSYEQYF
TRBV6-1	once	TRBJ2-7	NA	TGTGCCAGCAGTGAAGCGAGGTCGCGCTCCATATCCGAGCAGTACTTC	CASSEARSRSISEQYF
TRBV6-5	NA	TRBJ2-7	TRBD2	TGTGCCAGCGCCCGACTAGCGGGGGGGGACGAGCAGTACTTC	CASARLAGGDEQYF
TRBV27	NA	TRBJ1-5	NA	TGTGCCAGCAACAAGTTCAGGGGCACCGGCAATCAGCCCCAGCATTTT	CASNKFRGTGNQPQHF
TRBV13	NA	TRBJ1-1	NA	TGTGCCAGCAGCCCGGACCCCAGGGTGGGGACTGAAGCTTTCTTT	CASSPDPRVGTEAFF
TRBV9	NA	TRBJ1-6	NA	TGTGCCAGCAGCGTTGGGAGTTCACCCCTCCACTTT	CASSVGSSPLHF
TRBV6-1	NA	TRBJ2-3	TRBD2	TGTGCCAGCAGTCTGACTAGCGGGGGAACAGATACGCAGTATTTT	CASSLTSGGTDTQYF
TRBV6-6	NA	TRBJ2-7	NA	TGTGCCAGCAGTTCGAATCCAGGCCCCTACGAGCAGTACTTC	CASSSNPGPYEQYF
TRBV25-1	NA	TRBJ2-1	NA	TGTGCCAGCAGTGAAACCGTAGACCGGGATGAGCAGTTCTTC	CASSETVDRDEQFF
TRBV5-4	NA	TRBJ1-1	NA	TGTGCCAGCAGCTTGGTAGGGGTCACTGAAGCTTTCTTT	CASSLVGVTEAFF
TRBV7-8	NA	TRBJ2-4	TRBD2	TGTGCCAGCAGCCACCGGGAGGGAATTATAGCCAAAAACATTCAGTACTTC	CASSHREGIIAKNIQYF
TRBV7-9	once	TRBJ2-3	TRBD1	TGTGCCAGCAGCGCCCGGGACAGGGGCACAGATACGCAGTATTTT	CASSARDRGTDTQYF
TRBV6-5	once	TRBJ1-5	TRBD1	TGTGCCAGCAGCCTAGACAGGGATCAACAGCCCCAGCATTTT	CASSLDRDQQPQHF
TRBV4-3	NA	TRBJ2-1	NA	TGCGCCAGCAGCCGCATAGGGACCAAGGGGGATGAGCAGTTCTTC	CASSRIGTKGDEQFF
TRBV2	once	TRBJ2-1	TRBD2	TGTGCCAGCAGCGACATGGGACTAGCGGAATACAATGAGCAGTTCTTC	CASSDMGLAEYNEQFF
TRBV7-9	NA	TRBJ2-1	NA	TGTGCCAGCAGCTTCATCAGGGGATTGGGAAATGAGCAGTTCTTC	CASSFIRGLGNEQFF
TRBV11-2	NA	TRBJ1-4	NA	TGTGCCAGCAGCTTAGTGGAGGGGGAAAAACTGTTTTTT	CASSLVEGEKLFF
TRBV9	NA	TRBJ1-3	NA	TGTGCCAGCAGCGGACTACCTGGAACGAGAAACACCATATATTTT	CASSGLPGTRNTIYF
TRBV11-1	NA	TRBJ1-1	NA	TGTGCCAGCAGCCCCACCCACCTCCGACAAGTTTACACTGAAGCTTTCTTT	CASSPTHLRQVYTEAFF
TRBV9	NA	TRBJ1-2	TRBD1	TGTGCCAGCAGCGCCGAAGACCTACAGGGGGACAACTATGGCTACACCTTC	CASSAEDLQGDNYGYTF
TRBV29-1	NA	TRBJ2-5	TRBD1	TGCAGCATCCTGGACAGGGTCCAAAAAGAGACCCAGTACTTC	CSILDRVQKETQYF
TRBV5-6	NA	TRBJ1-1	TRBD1	TGTGCCAGCAGCTTCGGACAGGGCTTGGCTGAAGCTTTCTTT	CASSFGQGLAEAFF
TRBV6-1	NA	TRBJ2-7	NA	TGTGCCAGCAGTGCGGGCAGGGACTCTAAAGTTCAGTACTTC	CASSAGRDSKVQYF
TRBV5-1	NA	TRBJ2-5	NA	TGCGCCAGCAGCTTGACGGGAGAGACCCAGTACTTC	CASSLTGETQYF
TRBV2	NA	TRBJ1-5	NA	TGTGCCAGCAGTGATCTAGGGGATCAGCCCCAGCATTTT	CASSDLGDQPQHF
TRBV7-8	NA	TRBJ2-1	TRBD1	TGTGCCAGCAGCTCGCACCAAGGGACAGGGTCCAATGAGCAGTTCTTC	CASSSHQGTGSNEQFF
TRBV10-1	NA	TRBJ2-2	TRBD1	TGCGCCAGTTTCACAGGGGGCGAAGACACCGGGGAGCTGTTTTTT	CASFTGGEDTGELFF
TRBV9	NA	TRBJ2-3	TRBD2	TGTGCCAGCAGTCGTTCTAGCGGGGTTAGCACAGATACGCAGTATTTT	CASSRSSGVSTDTQYF
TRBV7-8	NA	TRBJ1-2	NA	TGTGCCAGCAGCCGGGGTAACTATGGCTACACCTTC	CASSRGNYGYTF
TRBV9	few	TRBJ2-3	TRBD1	TGTGCCAGCAGCCCGAGCCACAGGGGAAACACAGATACGCAGTATTTT	CASSPSHRGNTDTQYF
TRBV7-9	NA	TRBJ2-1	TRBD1	TGTGCCAGCGGAACGACAGGGGCTAATGAGCAGTTCTTC	CASGTTGANEQFF
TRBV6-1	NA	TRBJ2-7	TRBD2	TGTGCCAGCAGTGAATTTTCTCTAGCGGGAGTTGGCGAGCAGTACTTC	CASSEFSLAGVGEQYF
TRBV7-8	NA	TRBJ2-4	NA	TGTGCCAGCAGCTTAACAGGAATAGCCAAAAACATTCAGTACTTC	CASSLTGIAKNIQYF
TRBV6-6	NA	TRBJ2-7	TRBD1	TGTGCCAGCAGATCTAACCGACAGGGCTCCTACGAGCAGTACTTC	CASRSNRQGSYEQYF
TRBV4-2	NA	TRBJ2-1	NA	TGTGCCAGCAGCCAAGTATCCAGGGCCGGCTACAATGAGCAGTTCTTC	CASSQVSRAGYNEQFF
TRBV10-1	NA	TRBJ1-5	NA	TGCGCCAAATTGCACAGGGTGATTAGCAATCAGCCCCAGCATTTT	CAKLHRVISNQPQHF
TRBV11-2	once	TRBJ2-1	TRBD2	TGTGCCAGCAGCTTGCCGGGAGCGGGAGGGTACAATGAGCAGTTCTTC	CASSLPGAGGYNEQFF
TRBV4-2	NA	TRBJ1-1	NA	TGTGCCAGCAGCCAAGGTCCGCAGGGAGGAAACACTGAAGCTTTCTTT	CASSQGPQGGNTEAFF
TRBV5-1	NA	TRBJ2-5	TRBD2	TGCGCCAGCAGCATAGGACTAGCGGGAGAGGGAGAGACCCAGTACTTC	CASSIGLAGEGETQYF
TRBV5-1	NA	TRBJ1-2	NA	TGCGCCAGCAGCTTGGACAGTTATGGCTACACCTTC	CASSLDSYGYTF
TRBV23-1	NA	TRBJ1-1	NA	TGCGCCAGCAGTACATACAGGGTTACACCGAACACTGAAGCTTTCTTT	CASSTYRVTPNTEAFF
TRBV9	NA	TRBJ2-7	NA	TGTGCCAGCAGCGTCGGCGGGAACCCGTCCTACGAGCAGTACTTC	CASSVGGNPSYEQYF
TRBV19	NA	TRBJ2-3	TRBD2	TGTGCCAGTAGTAGTCCGGGACTAGCGAGGGATACGCAGTATTTT	CASSSPGLARDTQYF
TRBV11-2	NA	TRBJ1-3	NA	TGTGCCAGCAGCCAAAAGCTTCTCTCTGGAAACACCATATATTTT	CASSQKLLSGNTIYF
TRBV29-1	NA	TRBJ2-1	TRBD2	TGCAGCGCCCTAGCGGGAGGGGGCCACAATGAGCAGTTCTTC	CSALAGGGHNEQFF
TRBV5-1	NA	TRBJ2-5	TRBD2	TGCGCCAGCAGCTTGGGGGGGCGAGGTAGCGGGAAACAAGAGACCCAGTACTTC	CASSLGGRGSGKQETQYF
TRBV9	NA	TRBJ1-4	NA	TGTGCCAGCAGCGTAGGATACGGGAGAGGGGAAAAACTGTTTTTT	CASSVGYGRGEKLFF
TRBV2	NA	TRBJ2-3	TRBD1	TGTGCCAGCGCAGGACAGGGGGTCACAGATACGCAGTATTTT	CASAGQGVTDTQYF
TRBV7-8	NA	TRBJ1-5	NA	TGTGCCAGCAGCTTCCGGACAACAGACAATCAGCCCCAGCATTTT	CASSFRTTDNQPQHF
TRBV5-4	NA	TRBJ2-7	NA	TGTGCCTCTACAGAGCAGGGGGGAACCTACGAGCAGTACTTC	CASTEQGGTYEQYF
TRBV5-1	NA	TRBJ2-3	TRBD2	TGCGCCAGCCAAAGGGGGCTAGCGGGACCTAGCACAGATACGCAGTATTTT	CASQRGLAGPSTDTQYF
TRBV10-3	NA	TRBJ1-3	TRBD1	TGTGCCACCGCAGAACAGGGGGCGAGCGGAAACACCATATATTTT	CATAEQGASGNTIYF
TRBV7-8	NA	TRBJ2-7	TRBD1	TGTGCCAGCAGCTCACGACAGGGAATCTACGAGCAGTACTTC	CASSSRQGIYEQYF
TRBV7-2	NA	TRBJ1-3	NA	TGTGCCAGCAGCTTAGCGAGAGCCTCTGGAAACACCATATATTTT	CASSLARASGNTIYF